This is a list of T cell receptor beta chains from one sample in a study of T cells in Graves' hyperthyroidism and ophthalmopathy. From the multiplex PCR reads, TCRdb called clonotypes with MiXCR, one entry per CDR3 protein. The sample includes a few hundred thousand distinct CDR3 sequences, more than 15% of them seen just once. Sequencing was carried out using blood. These receptors came from a woman aged 35 to 49 with Graves' ophthalmopathy. Each CDR3 is given with its conserved first and last residue. D genes are given only for firm matches. A clone size is listed for some rows: how often the clone was seen (once, few, many), or a class if it is expanded.

len	abundance	v_gene	d_gene	j_gene	CDR3nt	CDR3aa
12	many	TRBV5-1	-	TRBJ2-7	TGCGCCAGCAGCTTGGAGTTCCACGAGCAGTACTTC	CASSLEFHEQYF
13	many	TRBV7-8	-	TRBJ1-2	TGTGCCAGCAGCTTCGACCATTCATATGGCTACACCTTC	CASSFDHSYGYTF
16	many	TRBV20-1	-	TRBJ2-3	TGCAGTGCTAGAGGTCCCTGGGTCACCAGCACAGATACGCAGTATTTT	CSARGPWVTSTDTQYF
16	many	TRBV7-8	-	TRBJ2-7	TGTGCCAGCAGCCAAGGGGGGGCGACTAGCTCCTACGAGCAGTACTTC	CASSQGGATSSYEQYF
16	-	TRBV10-3	TRBD2	TRBJ2-1	TGTGCCATCAGTGAACCTAGCGGGGGGGCCGGCAATGAGCAGTTCTTC	CAISEPSGGAGNEQFF
15	-	TRBV6-1	-	TRBJ1-4	TGTGCCAGCAGTGAAGCGTCAGGCAGGGACGAAAAACTGTTTTTT	CASSEASGRDEKLFF
16	few	TRBV5-1	TRBD2	TRBJ2-1	TGCGCCAGCAGCTTGGGGCTAGCGGGGGAGTTCAATGAGCAGTTCTTC	CASSLGLAGEFNEQFF
14	few	TRBV18	-	TRBJ2-1	TGTGCCAGCTCACCGACCTATGCCATAAATGAGCAGTTCTTC	CASSPTYAINEQFF
12	-	TRBV29-1	TRBD1	TRBJ1-2	TGCAGCGTATCGGACAGGGGGCTTGGCTACACCTTC	CSVSDRGLGYTF
14	-	TRBV6-1	-	TRBJ1-6	TGTGCCAGCCGAGGGGAGACGATGAATTCACCCCTCCACTTT	CASRGETMNSPLHF
13	few	TRBV19	-	TRBJ1-5	TGTGCCAGTACCCAGCAACTGGGTCAGCCCCAGCATTTT	CASTQQLGQPQHF